Below are 18 T cell receptor beta chains sequenced from a single sample in a study of cytomegalovirus exposure and HLA in healthy donors. With 60 Vbeta and 13 Jbeta primers, the PCR was carried out. Profiled with immunoSEQ multiplex PCR; TCRdb holds only in-frame clones, not every one. The table records about 100,000 clones, 78% of them present only once. Sequenced sample: PBMCs. The receptors come from a woman aged 55 to 70 in good health and CMV-seronegative.

The genes are TRBV5-1 and TRBJ2-7; D possibly corresponds to TRBD2 (6 bases). This CDR3 region has 16 residues. Deletions cut 4 bases from V and 5 bases from J, with 22 bases between. CDR1 is SGHRS, CDR2 YFSETQ, per germline. CDR3 in amino acids: CASSNGGALGYDEQYF. CDR3 nucleotides: TGCGCCAGCAGCAATGGAGGGGCTTTGGGCTACGACGAGCAGTACTTC.

The chain uses TRBV28 and TRBJ2-7; 7 bases agree with TRBD2. The CDR3 runs 14 residues. Per the germline V gene, CDR1 is MDHEN and CDR2 is SYDVKM. The V gene end was trimmed by 7 bases and the J gene end by 0 bases; junction bases not matched to a gene: 6. CDR3 nucleotides: TGTGCCAGCAAAAAAGCGGGACCCTCCTACGAGCAGTACTTC. It encodes CASKKAGPSYEQYF. Combining the CDR3 with reference TRBV28 and TRBJ2-7 gives the whole variable domain DVKVTQSSRYLVKRTGEKVFLECVQDMDHENMFWYRQDPGLGLRLIYFSYDVKMKEKGDIPEGYSVSREKKERFSLILESASTNQTSMYLCASKKAGPSYEQYFGPGTRLTVT.

The chain couples TRBV27 to TRBJ2-7, with TRBD1 identical over 8 bases. Germline lookup yields CDR1 MNHEY and CDR2 SMNVEV (reference sequence). V gave up 3 bases and J gave up 3 bases; unmatched junction bases: 4. The CDR3 is 14 residues long. CDR3 sequence: CASSFDRGSYEQYF. The CDR3 DNA reads TGTGCCAGCAGTTTTGACAGGGGTAGCTACGAGCAGTACTTC.

The J gene is TRBJ2-7, the V gene TRBV7-2; TRBD1 agrees at 9 bases. The ends lost 2 bases at V and 3 bases at J; junction bases unmatched: 8. Germline CDR1 is SGHTA and CDR2 is FQGNSA. The CDR3 sequence is 16 residues long. For the CDR3, the DNA is TGTGCCAGCAGCTTATCCCGGGACAGGGATATCTACGAGCAGTACTTC. It codes for CASSLSRDRDIYEQYF.

The chain joins TRBV5-1 to TRBJ2-3, with 9 bases aligning to TRBD2. The V segment lost 4 bases and the J segment 6 bases; nucleotides outside the gene matches: 6. The CDR3 is 14 residues long. The germline V gene encodes CDR1 SGHRS and CDR2 YFSETQ. CDR3 loop: CASSVAGGWDTQYF. CDR3 sequence (DNA): TGCGCCAGCAGCGTTGCGGGAGGGTGGGATACGCAGTATTTT.

The chain links TRBV2 to TRBJ1-2; the match to TRBD1 covers 7 bases. CDR1 and CDR2 (germline): SNHLY, FYNNEI. This CDR3 is 13 amino acids long. After removal of 6 bases from V and 8 bases from J, the junction contained 9 bases not matched to a gene. For the CDR3, the DNA is TGTGCCAGCAGGACCGGACAGGCCGGGGGCTACACCTTC. Protein: CASRTGQAGGYTF.

The chain has TRBV30 and TRBJ2-7; D not certain. This CDR3 contains 12 residues. Trimming shortened V by 2 bases and J by 4 bases, and 9 bases separated the two germline ends. Looked up from germline, CDR1 is GTSNPN and CDR2 is SVGIG (reference sequence). CDR3 in DNA: TGTGCCTGGAGTTCCCGGAGTTACGAGCAGTACTTC. This codes for CAWSSRSYEQYF.

The rearrangement links TRBV2 to TRBJ1-1; 8 bases agree with TRBD1. The CDR3 extends over 13 amino acids. V shed 10 bases and J 0 bases; nucleotides not matched to a gene: 4. CDR1 and CDR2 from the germline V gene are SNHLY and FYNNEI. This chain's CDR3 is CATQQGVNTEAFF. In DNA form, the CDR3 reads TGTGCCACCCAACAGGGGGTGAACACTGAAGCTTTCTTT. The full variable domain, its missing parts supplied by reference TRBV2 and TRBJ1-1, is EPEVTQTPSHQVTQMGQEVILRCVPISNHLYFYWYRQILGQKVEFLVSFYNNEISEKSEIFDDQFSVERPDGSNFTLKIRSTKLEDSAMYFCATQQGVNTEAFFGQGTRLTVV.

The chain uses TRBV13 and TRBJ2-1; D perhaps matches TRBD2 (5 bases). Between the trimmed V and J ends, which lost 5 bases and 7 bases, there was a span of 18 bases. This CDR3 spans 15 amino acids. Germline V gene lookup returns CDR1 PRHDT and CDR2 FYEKMQ (reference sequence). The CDR3 bases are TGTGCCAGCAGCCGAGACCAGACCTCGGGGAATGAGCAGTTCTTC. Encoded protein: CASSRDQTSGNEQFF.

This chain connects TRBV27 to TRBJ1-4; 7 positions agree with TRBD1. The CDR3 runs to 13 residues. The V gene end was trimmed by 5 bases and the J gene end by 6 bases; junction bases not matched to a gene: 3. Germline V lookup: CDR1 MNHEY, CDR2 SMNVEV (reference sequence). CDR3 amino acids: CASSLGTDEKLFF. In DNA form, the CDR3 reads TGTGCCAGCAGTCTCGGGACAGATGAAAAACTGTTTTTT.

V gene TRBV7-7 combines with J gene TRBJ2-5, with TRBD1 matching 7 bases. With 1 base clipped from V and 1 base from J, the junction kept 3 bases outside the gene matches. The CDR3 length is 15 residues. Looked up from germline, CDR1 is SSHAT and CDR2 is FNYEAQ (reference sequence). The CDR3 nucleotides are TGTGCCAGCAGCTTAGGCCAGGGGGTCCAAGAGACCCAGTACTTC. Encoded protein: CASSLGQGVQETQYF.

The V call is TRBV29-1, the J call TRBJ2-5, with a weak D call TRBD1 (5 bases). The CDR3 loop spans 14 amino acids. Germline assignment: CDR1 SQVTM and CDR2 ANQGSEA. V was clipped by 4 bases and J by 4 bases, with 16 bases between them. CDR3 sequence reads: CSVVQAGMRETQYF. The CDR3 DNA reads as TGCAGCGTTGTACAGGCCGGAATGCGAGAGACCCAGTACTTC.

The rearrangement uses TRBV2 and TRBJ2-2; possible D gene TRBD1, 5 bases. V was trimmed by 6 bases and J by 2 bases, leaving 10 bases between them. Germline V gene sequence: CDR1 SNHLY, CDR2 FYNNEI. There are 14 residues in the CDR3. The DNA of the CDR3 is TGTGCCAGCAGAGGACAACCTAACACCGGGGAGCTGTTTTTT. It encodes CASRGQPNTGELFF.

This chain joins TRBV7-2 and TRBJ2-7; D may be TRBD2 (6 bases). The CDR3 extends over 15 amino acids. In germline, CDR1 is SGHTA, CDR2 FQGNSA. The V and J ends lost 6 bases and 4 bases respectively, with 19 bases between them. The CDR3 DNA sequence: TGTGCCAGCAGTTCACCGGGGAGGAAGCGGTACGAGCAGTACTTC. Translation gives CASSSPGRKRYEQYF.

This clone is a singleton in its sample. The V and J genes are TRBV27 and TRBJ1-2; D is perhaps TRBD1 (6 bases). CDR1 MNHEY and CDR2 SMNVEV come from the germline V gene (reference sequence). This CDR3 region has 13 residues. V dropped 6 bases and J dropped 4 bases, with 12 bases sitting between them. The CDR3, as DNA: TGTGCCAGCAGCCTCGGGACAACCTATGGCTACACCTTC. Its translation: CASSLGTTYGYTF.

This sequence joins TRBV27 and TRBJ2-1, with TRBD2 matching over 10 bases. The germline gives CDR1 MNHEY, CDR2 SMNVEV (reference sequence). There are 16 residues in the CDR3. V shed 6 bases, J shed 7 bases, and the junction held 12 bases outside the gene matches. The DNA for the CDR3 is TGTGCCAGCAGCCCACGAGCGGGAGGGCCTTTAAATGAGCAGTTCTTC. Translation: CASSPRAGGPLNEQFF.

The gene calls are TRBV7-9 and TRBJ1-5; D perhaps matches TRBD1 (6 bases). Deletions cut 5 bases from V and 6 bases from J, with 14 bases between. Per germline, CDR1 SEHNR and CDR2 FQNEAQ (reference sequence). This CDR3 spans 14 amino acids. The CDR3 protein is CASSRGGQTQPQHF. CDR3 nucleotide sequence: TGTGCCAGCAGCCGTGGGGGACAAACTCAGCCCCAGCATTTT.

This clone came up a few times. The chain couples TRBV6-5 to TRBJ2-6; perhaps TRBD2 as D (5 bases). CDR1 MNHEY and CDR2 SVGAGI come from the germline V gene. The V end was cut by 5 bases, the J end by 0 bases, with 8 bases between. The CDR3 totals 15 residues. The CDR3 loop reads CASSQRRSGANVLTF. The DNA of the CDR3 is TGTGCCAGCAGTCAGCGGCGCTCTGGGGCCAACGTCCTGACTTTC.